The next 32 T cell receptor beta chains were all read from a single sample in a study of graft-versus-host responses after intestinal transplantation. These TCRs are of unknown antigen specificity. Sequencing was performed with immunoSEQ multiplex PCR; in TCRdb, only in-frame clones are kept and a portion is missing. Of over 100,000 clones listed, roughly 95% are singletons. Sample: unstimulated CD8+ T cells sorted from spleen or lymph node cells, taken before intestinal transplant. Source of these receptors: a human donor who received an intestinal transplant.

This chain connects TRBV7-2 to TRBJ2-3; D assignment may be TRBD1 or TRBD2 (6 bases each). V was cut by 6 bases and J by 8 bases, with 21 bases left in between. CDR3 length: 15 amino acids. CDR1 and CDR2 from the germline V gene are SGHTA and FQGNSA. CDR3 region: CASREGQGRPRTQYF. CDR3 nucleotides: TGTGCCAGCAGGGAGGGGCAGGGGCGACCCCGTACGCAGTATTTT.

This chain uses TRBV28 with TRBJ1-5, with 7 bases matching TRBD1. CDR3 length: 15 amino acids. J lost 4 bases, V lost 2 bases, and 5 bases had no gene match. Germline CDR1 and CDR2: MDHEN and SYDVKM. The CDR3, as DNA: TGTGCCAGCAGTTTAGTATCAGGGGGAAATCAGCCCCAGCATTTT. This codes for CASSLVSGGNQPQHF.

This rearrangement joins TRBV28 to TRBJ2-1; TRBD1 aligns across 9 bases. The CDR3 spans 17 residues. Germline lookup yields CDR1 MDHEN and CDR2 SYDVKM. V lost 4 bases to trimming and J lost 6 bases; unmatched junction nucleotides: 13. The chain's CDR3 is CASSSQGTGTVINEQFF. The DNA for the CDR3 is TGTGCCAGCAGTTCTCAGGGGACAGGGACGGTAATCAATGAGCAGTTCTTC. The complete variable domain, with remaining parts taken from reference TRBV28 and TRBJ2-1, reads DVKVTQSSRYLVKRTGEKVFLECVQDMDHENMFWYRQDPGLGLRLIYFSYDVKMKEKGDIPEGYSVSREKKERFSLILESASTNQTSMYLCASSSQGTGTVINEQFFGPGTRLTVL.

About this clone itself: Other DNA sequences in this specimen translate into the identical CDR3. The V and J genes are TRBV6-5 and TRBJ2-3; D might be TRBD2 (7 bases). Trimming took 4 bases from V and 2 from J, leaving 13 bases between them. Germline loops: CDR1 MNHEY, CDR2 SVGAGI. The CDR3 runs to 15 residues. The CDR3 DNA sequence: TGTGCCAGCAGTTTCGGGGGGCCGAACACAGATACGCAGTATTTT. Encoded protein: CASSFGGPNTDTQYF.

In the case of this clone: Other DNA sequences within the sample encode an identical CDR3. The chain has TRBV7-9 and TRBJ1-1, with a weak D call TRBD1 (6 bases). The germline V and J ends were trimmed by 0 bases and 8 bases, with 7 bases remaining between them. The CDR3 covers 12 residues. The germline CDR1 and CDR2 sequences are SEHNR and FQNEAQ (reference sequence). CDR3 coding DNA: TGTGCCAGCAGCTTAGCAGGGACAGAAGCTTTCTTT. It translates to CASSLAGTEAFF.

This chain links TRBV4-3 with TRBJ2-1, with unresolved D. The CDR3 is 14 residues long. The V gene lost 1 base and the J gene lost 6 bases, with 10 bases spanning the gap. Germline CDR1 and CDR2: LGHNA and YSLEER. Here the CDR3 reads CASSQVPSGNEQFF. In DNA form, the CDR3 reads TGCGCCAGCAGCCAAGTCCCGTCGGGCAATGAGCAGTTCTTC.

Here the CDR3 reads CASSLGGRGNTIYF. The CDR3 DNA sequence: TGTGCCAGCAGCTTAGGTGGCAGGGGAAACACCATATATTTT. The chain carries TRBV7-9 and TRBJ1-3; D unclear. V lost 1 base and J 4 bases, leaving 8 bases between the germline ends. The CDR3 loop spans 14 amino acids. Germline V gives CDR1 SEHNR, CDR2 FQNEAQ (reference sequence).

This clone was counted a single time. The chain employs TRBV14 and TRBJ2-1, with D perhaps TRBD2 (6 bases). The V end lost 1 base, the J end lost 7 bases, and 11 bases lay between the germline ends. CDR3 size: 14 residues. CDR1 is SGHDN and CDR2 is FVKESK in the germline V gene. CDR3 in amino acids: CASSQGLVGNEQFF. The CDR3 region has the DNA TGTGCCAGCAGCCAAGGACTAGTCGGTAATGAGCAGTTCTTC.

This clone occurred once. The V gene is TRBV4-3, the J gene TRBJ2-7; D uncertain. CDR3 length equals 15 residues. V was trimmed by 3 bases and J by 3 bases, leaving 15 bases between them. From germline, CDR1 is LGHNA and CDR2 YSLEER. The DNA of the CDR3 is TGCGCCAGCAGCCAGGCCATCGGACCTAGCTACGAGCAGTACTTC. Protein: CASSQAIGPSYEQYF.

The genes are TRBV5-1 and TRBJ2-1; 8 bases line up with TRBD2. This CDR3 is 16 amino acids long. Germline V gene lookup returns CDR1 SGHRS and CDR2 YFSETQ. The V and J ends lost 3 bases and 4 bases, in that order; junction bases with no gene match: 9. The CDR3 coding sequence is TGCGCCAGCAGCTCCGGGACTAGGTTTGGGTACAATGAGCAGTTCTTC. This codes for CASSSGTRFGYNEQFF.

CDR3 sequence reads: CASSQGPLSYEQYF. For the CDR3, the DNA is TGCGCCAGCAGCCAAGGTCCTCTCTCCTACGAGCAGTACTTC. This chain joins TRBV4-1 and TRBJ2-7; D gene uncertain. Germline values: CDR1 MGHRA, CDR2 YSYEKL. The CDR3 is made up of 14 amino acids. Trimming removed 1 base from V and 0 bases from J, with 7 bases in between.

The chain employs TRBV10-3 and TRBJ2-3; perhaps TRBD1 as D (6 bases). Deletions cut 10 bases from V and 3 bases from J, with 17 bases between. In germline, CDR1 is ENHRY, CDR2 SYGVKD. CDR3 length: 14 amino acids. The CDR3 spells CASKVGTYTDTQYF. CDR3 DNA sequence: TGTGCCAGCAAAGTGGGGACATATACAGATACGCAGTATTTT.

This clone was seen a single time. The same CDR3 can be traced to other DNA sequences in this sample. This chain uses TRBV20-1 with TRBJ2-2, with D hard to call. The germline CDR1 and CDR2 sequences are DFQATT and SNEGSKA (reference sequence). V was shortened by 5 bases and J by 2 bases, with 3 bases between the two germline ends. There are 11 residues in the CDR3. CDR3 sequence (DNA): TGCAGTGCTCTTAACACCGGGGAGCTGTTTTTT. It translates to CSALNTGELFF.

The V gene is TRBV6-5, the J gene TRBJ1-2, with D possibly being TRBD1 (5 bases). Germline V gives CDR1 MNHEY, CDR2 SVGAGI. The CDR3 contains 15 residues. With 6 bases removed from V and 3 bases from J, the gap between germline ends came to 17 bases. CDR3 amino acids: CASRIGMEGHYGYTF. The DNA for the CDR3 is TGTGCCAGCAGGATAGGGATGGAGGGGCACTATGGCTACACCTTC.

CDR3 sequence: CASSLVGYEQYF. Here the CDR3 DNA reads TGTGCCAGCAGTTTAGTAGGCTACGAGCAGTACTTC. The chain is built from TRBV28 and TRBJ2-7; D is uncertain. The V end was cut by 2 bases, the J end by 3 bases, with 5 bases between. The CDR3 contains 12 residues. Germline CDR1 reads MDHEN; CDR2 reads SYDVKM.

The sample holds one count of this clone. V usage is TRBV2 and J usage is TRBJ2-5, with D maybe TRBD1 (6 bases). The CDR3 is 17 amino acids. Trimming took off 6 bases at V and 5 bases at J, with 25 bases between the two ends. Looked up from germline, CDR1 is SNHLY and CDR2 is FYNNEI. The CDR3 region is CASSKLIEWGRRETQYF. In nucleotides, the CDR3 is TGTGCCAGCAGCAAACTTATTGAGTGGGGGCGTAGGGAGACCCAGTACTTC.

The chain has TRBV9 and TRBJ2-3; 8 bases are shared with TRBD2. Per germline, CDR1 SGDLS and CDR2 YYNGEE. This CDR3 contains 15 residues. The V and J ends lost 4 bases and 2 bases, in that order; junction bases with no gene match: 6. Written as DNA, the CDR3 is TGTGCCAGCAGCATAGCGGGAAGGGCCACAGATACGCAGTATTTT. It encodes CASSIAGRATDTQYF. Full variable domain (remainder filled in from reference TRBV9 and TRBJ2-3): DSGVTQTPKHLITATGQRVTLRCSPRSGDLSVYWYQQSLDQGLQFLIQYYNGEERAKGNILERFSAQQFPDLHSELNLSSLELGDSALYFCASSIAGRATDTQYFGPGTRLTVL.

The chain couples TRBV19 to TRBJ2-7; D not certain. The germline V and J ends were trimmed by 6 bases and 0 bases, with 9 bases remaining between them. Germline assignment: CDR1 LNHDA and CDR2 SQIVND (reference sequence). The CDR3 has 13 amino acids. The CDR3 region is CASSFTSSYEQYF. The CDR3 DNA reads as TGTGCCAGTAGCTTTACGAGCTCCTACGAGCAGTACTTC. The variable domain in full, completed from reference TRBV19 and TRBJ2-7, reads DGGITQSPKYLFRKEGQNVTLSCEQNLNHDAMYWYRQDPGQGLRLIYYSQIVNDFQKGDIAEGYSVSREKKESFPLTVTSAQKNPTAFYLCASSFTSSYEQYFGPGTRLTVT.

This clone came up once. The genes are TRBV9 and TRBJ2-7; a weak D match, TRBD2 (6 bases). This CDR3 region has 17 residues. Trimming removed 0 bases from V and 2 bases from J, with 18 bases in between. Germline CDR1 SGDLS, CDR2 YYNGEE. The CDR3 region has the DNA TGTGCCAGCAGCGTAGCCTCTAGCGTCCGAAGTCCCTACGAGCAGTACTTC. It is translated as CASSVASSVRSPYEQYF.

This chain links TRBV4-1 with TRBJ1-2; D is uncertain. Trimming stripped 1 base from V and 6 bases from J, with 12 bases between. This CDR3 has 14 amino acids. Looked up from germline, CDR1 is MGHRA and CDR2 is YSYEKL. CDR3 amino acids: CASSQVSGLDGYTF. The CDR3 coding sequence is TGCGCCAGCAGCCAAGTATCCGGACTTGATGGCTACACCTTC.

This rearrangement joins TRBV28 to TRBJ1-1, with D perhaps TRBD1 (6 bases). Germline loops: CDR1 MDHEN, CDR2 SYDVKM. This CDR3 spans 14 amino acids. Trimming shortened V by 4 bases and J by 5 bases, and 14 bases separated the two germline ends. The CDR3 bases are TGTGCCAGCAGTTCTGGGGGGGCCGAAACTGAAGCTTTCTTT. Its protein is CASSSGGAETEAFF.

The CDR3: CASSQVVGGRLSYEQYF. The CDR3 bases are TGCGCCAGCAGCCAAGTTGTGGGAGGGCGTCTCTCCTACGAGCAGTACTTC. The chain is built from TRBV4-1 and TRBJ2-7; 7 positions match TRBD2. Germline V gene sequence: CDR1 MGHRA, CDR2 YSYEKL. V gave up 1 base and J gave up 0 bases; unmatched junction bases: 9. The CDR3 length is 17 residues.

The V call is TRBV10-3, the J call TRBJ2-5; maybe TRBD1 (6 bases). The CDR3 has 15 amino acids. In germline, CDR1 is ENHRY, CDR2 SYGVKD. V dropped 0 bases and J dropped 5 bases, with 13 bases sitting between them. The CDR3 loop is CAISESIRGAETQYF. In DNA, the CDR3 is TGTGCCATCAGTGAGTCGATCAGGGGTGCTGAGACCCAGTACTTC.

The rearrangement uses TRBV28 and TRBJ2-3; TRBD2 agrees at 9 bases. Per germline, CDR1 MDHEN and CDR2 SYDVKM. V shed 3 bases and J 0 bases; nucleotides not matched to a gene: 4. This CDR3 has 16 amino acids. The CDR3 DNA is TGTGCCAGCAGTTTTAGACTAGCGGCTAGCACAGATACGCAGTATTTT. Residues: CASSFRLAASTDTQYF.

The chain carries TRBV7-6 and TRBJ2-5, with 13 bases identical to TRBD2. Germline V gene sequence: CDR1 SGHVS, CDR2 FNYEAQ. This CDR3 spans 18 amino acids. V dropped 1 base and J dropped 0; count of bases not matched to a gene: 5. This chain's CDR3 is CASSLVELAGGDQETQYF. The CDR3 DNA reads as TGTGCCAGCAGCTTAGTGGAACTAGCGGGAGGGGACCAAGAGACCCAGTACTTC.

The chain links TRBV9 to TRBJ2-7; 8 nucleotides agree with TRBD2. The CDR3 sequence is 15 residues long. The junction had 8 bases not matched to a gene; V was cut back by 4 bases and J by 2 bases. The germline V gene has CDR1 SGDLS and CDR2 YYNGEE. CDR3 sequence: CASSPGGGIAYEQYF. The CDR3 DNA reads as TGTGCCAGCAGCCCCGGGGGGGGGATTGCCTACGAGCAGTACTTC. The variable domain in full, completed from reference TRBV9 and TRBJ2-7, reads DSGVTQTPKHLITATGQRVTLRCSPRSGDLSVYWYQQSLDQGLQFLIQYYNGEERAKGNILERFSAQQFPDLHSELNLSSLELGDSALYFCASSPGGGIAYEQYFGPGTRLTVT.

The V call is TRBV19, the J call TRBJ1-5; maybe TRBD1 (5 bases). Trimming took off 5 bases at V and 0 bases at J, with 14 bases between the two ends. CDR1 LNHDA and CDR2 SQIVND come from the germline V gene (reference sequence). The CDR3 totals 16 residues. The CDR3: CASSYGGPYSNQPQHF. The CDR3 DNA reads TGTGCCAGTAGTTACGGGGGACCTTATAGCAATCAGCCCCAGCATTTT. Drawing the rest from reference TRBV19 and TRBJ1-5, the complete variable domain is DGGITQSPKYLFRKEGQNVTLSCEQNLNHDAMYWYRQDPGQGLRLIYYSQIVNDFQKGDIAEGYSVSREKKESFPLTVTSAQKNPTAFYLCASSYGGPYSNQPQHFGDGTRLSIL.

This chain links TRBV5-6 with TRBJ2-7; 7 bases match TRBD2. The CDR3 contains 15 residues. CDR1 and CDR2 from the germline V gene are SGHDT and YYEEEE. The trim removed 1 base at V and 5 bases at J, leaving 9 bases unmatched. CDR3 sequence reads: CASSLNRDYKDEQYF. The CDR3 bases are TGTGCCAGCAGCTTGAACCGGGACTATAAGGACGAGCAGTACTTC.

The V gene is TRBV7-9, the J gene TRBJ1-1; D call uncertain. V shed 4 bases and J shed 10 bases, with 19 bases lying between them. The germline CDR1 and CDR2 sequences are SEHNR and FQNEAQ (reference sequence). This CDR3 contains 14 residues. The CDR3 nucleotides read TGTGCCAGCAGCTCTCGACTAAACCTCATCCGAGCTTTCTTT. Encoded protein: CASSSRLNLIRAFF.

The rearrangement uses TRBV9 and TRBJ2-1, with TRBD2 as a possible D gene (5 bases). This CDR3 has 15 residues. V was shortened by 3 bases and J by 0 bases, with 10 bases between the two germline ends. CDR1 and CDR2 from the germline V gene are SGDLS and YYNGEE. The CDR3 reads CASSGGGNSYNEQFF. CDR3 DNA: TGTGCCAGCAGCGGCGGAGGAAACTCCTACAATGAGCAGTTCTTC. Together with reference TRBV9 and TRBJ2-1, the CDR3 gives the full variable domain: DSGVTQTPKHLITATGQRVTLRCSPRSGDLSVYWYQQSLDQGLQFLIQYYNGEERAKGNILERFSAQQFPDLHSELNLSSLELGDSALYFCASSGGGNSYNEQFFGPGTRLTVL.

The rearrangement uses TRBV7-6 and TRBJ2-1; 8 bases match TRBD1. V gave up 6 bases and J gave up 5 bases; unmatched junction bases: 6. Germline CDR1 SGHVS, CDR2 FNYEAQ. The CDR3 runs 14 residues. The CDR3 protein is CASSSGQANNEQFF. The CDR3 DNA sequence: TGTGCCAGCAGTTCGGGACAGGCCAACAATGAGCAGTTCTTC.

The CDR3 DNA sequence: TGTGCCAGCAGTTTCGGGGGGAACAATGAGCAGTTCTTC. Its protein product is CASSFGGNNEQFF. The chain carries TRBV27 and TRBJ2-1; 7 nucleotides match TRBD2. Germline-derived CDR1 and CDR2 are MNHEY and SMNVEV (reference sequence). V gave up 3 bases and J gave up 5 bases; unmatched junction bases: 1. There are 13 residues in the CDR3.